The present T cell receptor beta chain was sequenced within a study of prognosis after radiotherapy for stage I lung cancer. Study details: Subsequent to radiotherapy, distant metastatic disease emerged in a few patients (median roughly 7 months), whereas some 16 exhibited no significant progression.

V was shortened by 1 base and J by 3 bases, with 19 bases between the two germline ends. Germline V gene lookup returns CDR1 LGHDT and CDR2 YNNKEL (reference sequence). The CDR3 is 17 amino acids. Amplicons of TCR beta CDR3 were generated from genomic DNA by two-round multiplex PCR. Amplification during the initial PCR round employed primers specific to each TRBV and TRBJ gene. TCRdb independently ran MiXCR on the multiplex PCR reads; one entry per CDR3 protein. The sample lists roughly 38,000 distinct CDR3 sequences, approximately 25% occurring once. This sequence was found in a donor aged 50 or older with non-small cell lung cancer. The chain uses TRBV3-1 and TRBJ2-7, with D tentatively TRBD1 or TRBD2 (6 bases each). The source material was PBMCs, sampled before or after stereotactic body radiation therapy (not recorded which). The CDR3 sequence: CASSQGVTGVGGYEQYF. The CDR3 DNA reads as TGTGCCAGCAGCCAAGGGGTGACAGGAGTGGGAGGCTACGAGCAGTACTTC.